The entry that follows covers one T cell receptor (beta chain) sequence. This entry comes from a study of blood T cell repertoires in COVID-19. As for the study in general: From the United States, Italy and Spain came samples of acute and convalescent COVID-19. PBMCs, B-cell-depleted T cells, or T cells were the source of the cDNA or gDNA that made up the material.

The CDR3 runs 15 residues. Germline-derived CDR1 and CDR2 are MDHEN and SYDVKM. V gave up 4 bases and J gave up 3 bases; unmatched junction bases: 8. Using immunoSEQ multiplex PCR, the repertoire was profiled, and TCRdb retains in-frame clones only, with some absent. The table includes about 320,000 clones, about 91% detected once. Researchers sorted participants into cohorts using their self-reported clinical history. Each recovered donor of Cohort 3 presented with two negative PCRs, clearance, or symptom resolution. This receptor was taken from a woman between 18 and 29 years old who had recovered from COVID-19. V gene TRBV28 combines with J gene TRBJ2-5; 7 bases line up with TRBD1. Sequencing used PBMCs or T cells enriched from blood (not recorded which). CDR3 DNA sequence: TGTGCCAGCAGTTCTACCCGGCAGGGGGAAGAGACCCAGTACTTC. This codes for CASSSTRQGEETQYF.